These T cell receptor beta chains were read from a single sample in a study of blood T cells in healthy people across ages. TCRdb fed the 5' RACE reads into MiXCR, producing one record per CDR3 protein. This table holds approximately 1,700,000 distinct CDR3 sequences, approximately 39% found once. Sequences were obtained from blood. These receptors came from a human donor in good health. Each CDR3 is given with its conserved first and last residue. D genes are given only for firm matches. Size is stated for part of the rows, as once, few or many counts, or as a class when the clone is expanded.

-,15,TRBJ2-1,TRBV5-6,TRBD1,TGTGCCAGCAGCTTCCTAAAAGACAGGGTGGATGAGCAGTTCTTC,CASSFLKDRVDEQFF
once,15,TRBJ1-2,TRBV5-1,-,TGCGCCAGCAGCTTGGTAACCGGACAGAACTATGGCTACACCTTC,CASSLVTGQNYGYTF
-,12,TRBJ1-1,TRBV12-3/TRBV12-4,-,TGTGCCAGCAGTGCAGACGGGGGTCGGGCTTTCTTT,CASSADGGRAFF
few,15,TRBJ1-5,TRBV4-1,TRBD1,TGCGCCAGCAGTCAAACGGGACAGGGGAATCAGCCCCAGCATTTT,CASSQTGQGNQPQHF
-,13,TRBJ2-7,TRBV29-1,TRBD2,TGCAGCGCCTTGGGAGGGGAGGCCTACGAGCAGTACTTC,CSALGGEAYEQYF
-,17,TRBJ2-3,TRBV7-9,TRBD1,TGTGCCAGCAGCGGATATGGGACAGGGCAGCCGGCAGATACGCAGTATTTT,CASSGYGTGQPADTQYF
-,13,TRBJ2-7,TRBV27,-,TGTGCCAGCAGTGAGGGGTTCTCCTACGAGCAGTACTTC,CASSEGFSYEQYF
-,15,TRBJ1-2,TRBV15,-,TGTGCCACCAGCAGGGATCGGGATCGGGGCAATGGCTACACCTTC,CATSRDRDRGNGYTF
few,18,TRBJ2-1,TRBV29-1,TRBD1,TGCAGCGCTGGCCGAGACAGGGGGAGGAAGGGCAGGTACAATGAGCAGTTCTTC,CSAGRDRGRKGRYNEQFF
once,18,TRBJ1-1,TRBV6-5,-,TGTGCCAGCAGTTACTGTGAAGGTTATAAGTTGCCCTGCACTGAAGCTTTCTTT,CASSYCEGYKLPCTEAFF
-,12,TRBJ2-1,TRBV29-1,TRBD1,TGCAGCGTTCGGGACAGCAAAAATGAGCAGTTCTTC,CSVRDSKNEQFF
-,13,TRBJ2-7,TRBV4-1,-,TGCGCCAGCAGCCAGACAGATTCCTACGAGCAGTACTTC,CASSQTDSYEQYF
once,13,TRBJ2-7,TRBV20-1,-,TGCAGTGCTAGAGATCAGGGGTTATACGAGCAGTACTTC,CSARDQGLYEQYF
-,15,TRBJ2-7,TRBV15,-,TGTGCCACCAGCAGGGAAGACAAGAGCTCCTACGAGCAGTACTTC,CATSREDKSSYEQYF
few,14,TRBJ2-7,TRBV13,-,TGTGCCAGCAGCTTGTTGTCGGGGGACTACGAGCAGTACTTC,CASSLLSGDYEQYF
-,14,TRBJ2-1,TRBV7-9,TRBD2,TGTGCCAGCAGCTTCAAGCGGGAGAACAATGAGCAGTTCTTC,CASSFKRENNEQFF
-,16,TRBJ2-3,TRBV24-1,TRBD2,TGTGCCACCAGTGTTACTAGCGGGGGCAGCCCTAACGTGCAGTATTTT,CATSVTSGGSPNVQYF
-,14,TRBJ2-7,TRBV3-1,-,TGTGCCAGCAGCTTCAACGCGGCGCCCTACGAGCAGTACTTC,CASSFNAAPYEQYF
few,15,TRBJ2-2,TRBV7-3,TRBD1,TGTGCCAGCAGCTTATACAGGGGAGACACCGGGGAGCTGTTTTTT,CASSLYRGDTGELFF
once,16,TRBJ2-2,TRBV29-1,TRBD1,TGCAGCGTGAGTTCGTTGACAGGGGTGAACACCGGGGAGCTGTTTTTT,CSVSSLTGVNTGELFF
-,15,TRBJ2-1,TRBV4-3,-,TGCGCCAGCAGCCAAGTGGTAGCGGCGGACAATGAGCAGTTCTTC,CASSQVVAADNEQFF
many,13,TRBJ1-1,TRBV6-2/TRBV6-3,-,TGTGCCAGCAGTTACCGGGACAACACTGAAGCTTTCTTT,CASSYRDNTEAFF
-,15,TRBJ1-6,TRBV2,-,TGTGCCGGCAGTGAATACGGCAGGGATCTTTCACCCCTCCACTTT,CAGSEYGRDLSPLHF
-,14,TRBJ1-2,TRBV5-1,-,TGCACCAGCAGCTTCCAGGGGCGCAACTATGGCTACACCTTC,CTSSFQGRNYGYTF
few,15,TRBJ2-5,TRBV7-2,-,TGTGCCAGCAGCTTACTGGGGACGCAAAGGGAGACCCAGTACTTC,CASSLLGTQRETQYF
few,12,TRBJ1-1,TRBV29-1,-,TGCAGCGTTGTTTCGGCTCAGGACGAAGCTTTCTTT,CSVVSAQDEAFF
-,14,TRBJ2-7,TRBV3-1,-,TGTGCCAGCAGCCAAGAGGGTCGCCCGGGCGAGCAGTACTTC,CASSQEGRPGEQYF
-,15,TRBJ2-3,TRBV7-9,-,TGTGCCAGCAGCTTAGCGCGGGCAGACTTCTACGAGCAGTATTTT,CASSLARADFYEQYF
-,14,TRBJ1-4,TRBV12-3/TRBV12-4,TRBD1,TGTGCCAGCCGTTGGGACAGGGGAGGGGAAAAACTGTTTTTT,CASRWDRGGEKLFF
-,14,TRBJ1-1,TRBV9,-,TGTGCCAGCAGCGTTGATGCGGGGAACACTGAAGCTTTCTTC,CASSVDAGNTEAFF
-,12,TRBJ1-2,TRBV29-1,TRBD1,TGCAGCGTACTTCGGGACAGGTCTGGCTACACCTTC,CSVLRDRSGYTF
few,18,TRBJ2-2,TRBV4-2,TRBD2,TGTGCCAGCAGCCAAGGGACACTAGCGGGGTTGAACACCGGGGAGCTGTTTTTT,CASSQGTLAGLNTGELFF
-,14,TRBJ2-4,TRBV7-8,-,TGTGCCAGCAGCTTATCTATAGGGCAGACTGAGCAGTACTTC,CASSLSIGQTEQYF
-,12,TRBJ2-1,TRBV6-4,-,TGTGCCAGCAGCGATCAGGCGAATGAGCAGTTCTTC,CASSDQANEQFF
few,14,TRBJ1-1,TRBV7-9,-,TGTGCCAGCAGCGTTCGACGGACTAACACTGAAGCTTTCTTT,CASSVRRTNTEAFF